The 22 T cell receptor beta chains in this list originate from one sample, sequenced in a study of cytomegalovirus exposure and HLA in healthy donors. PCR was performed using 60 Vbeta and 13 Jbeta primers. The protocol was immunoSEQ multiplex PCR, while the TCRdb copy is restricted to in-frame clones and leaves out a portion. Among fewer than 70,000 clones, almost 75% were seen once, and the ten largest hold 5.4%. Specimen: PBMCs. Every receptor here comes from a man aged 50 or older in good health and CMV-seronegative.

This sequence joins TRBV5-1 and TRBJ1-2, with a tentative D call TRBD1 (6 bases). CDR1 and CDR2 from the germline V gene are SGHRS and YFSETQ. This CDR3 contains 14 residues. Between the trimmed V and J ends, which lost 4 bases and 3 bases, there was a span of 13 bases. The CDR3 bases are TGCGCCAGCAGCGGGCAGGGGAGTCACTATGGCTACACCTTC. Encoded protein: CASSGQGSHYGYTF.

About this clone: Compared with germline, one end of the junction differs, possibly owing to a read error. V is TRBV7-9 and J is TRBJ1-3; D is unresolved. Germline V gives CDR1 SEHNR, CDR2 FQNEAQ (reference sequence). The CDR3 spans 17 residues. The chain's CDR3 is CSSSAIAGQTSGNTIYF. The CDR3 DNA follows: TGTTCCAGCAGCGCCATCGCAGGTCAGACGTCAGGAAACACCATATATTTT.

This chain uses TRBV7-9 with TRBJ1-3; TRBD1 aligns across 10 bases. This CDR3 contains 13 residues. V gave up 5 bases and J gave up 7 bases; unmatched junction bases: 2. CDR1 is SEHNR and CDR2 is FQNEAQ in the germline V gene (reference sequence). The CDR3 is CASSLGQGNTIYF. The CDR3 region has the DNA TGTGCCAGCAGCCTGGGACAGGGGAACACCATATATTTT. The full variable domain, its missing parts supplied by reference TRBV7-9 and TRBJ1-3, is DTGVSQNPRHKITKRGQNVTFRCDPISEHNRLYWYRQTLGQGPEFLTYFQNEAQLEKSRLLSDRFSAERPKGSFSTLEIQRTEQGDSAMYLCASSLGQGNTIYFGEGSWLTVV.

This clone was observed a handful of times. The chain joins TRBV30 to TRBJ1-2; a possible D gene is TRBD1 (5 bases). CDR1 is GTSNPN, CDR2 SVGIG, per germline (reference sequence). There are 13 residues in the CDR3. The V gene lost 0 bases and the J gene lost 10 bases, with 15 bases spanning the gap. CDR3 residues: CAWSVHPGTLYTF. CDR3 coding DNA: TGTGCCTGGAGTGTACACCCTGGGACTCTCTACACCTTC.

This chain connects TRBV27 to TRBJ1-3; 9 positions match TRBD1. CDR1 and CDR2 (germline): MNHEY, SMNVEV (reference sequence). CDR3 length equals 15 residues. V trimming: 10 bases; J trimming: 0 bases; junction bases outside the gene matches: 7. CDR3 DNA: TGTGCCACTAAGGGGACAGGGCCCTCTGGAAACACCATATATTTT. It yields the protein CATKGTGPSGNTIYF.

J is TRBJ1-3 and V is TRBV7-8; D gene unclear. The CDR3 totals 12 residues. From germline, CDR1 is SGHVS and CDR2 FQNEAQ. Between the trimmed V and J ends, which lost 1 base and 8 bases, there was a span of 6 bases. The CDR3 coding sequence is TGTGCCAGCAGCTTAGGAGTGGACACCATATATTTT. Protein product: CASSLGVDTIYF.

This chain uses TRBV6-4 with TRBJ1-2; D might be TRBD1 (5 bases). Germline values: CDR1 MRHNA, CDR2 SNTAGT. The V end was cut by 0 bases, the J end by 1 base, with 9 bases between. This CDR3 region has 15 residues. The CDR3, as DNA: TGTGCCAGCAGTGACTCGGCCGACAGTAACTATGGCTACACCTTC. Amino acid sequence: CASSDSADSNYGYTF.

This chain connects TRBV10-1 to TRBJ2-3; 8 bases agree with TRBD2. CDR1 WNHNN and CDR2 SYGVQD come from the germline V gene (reference sequence). Losses at the gene ends were 3 bases for V and 5 bases for J; bases not matched to a gene: 13. The CDR3 loop spans 17 amino acids. The CDR3 here is CASSDGRGGGWIDTQYF. The CDR3 nucleotides read TGCGCCAGCAGTGATGGTCGGGGGGGCGGATGGATAGATACGCAGTATTTT.

V and J are TRBV30 and TRBJ1-3; 7 bases are a match to TRBD1. CDR3 length: 14 residues. Trimming removed 0 bases from V and 3 bases from J; junction bases left unmatched: 2. Germline lookup yields CDR1 GTSNPN and CDR2 SVGIG (reference sequence). The CDR3 loop reads CAWSVRGSGNTIYF. CDR3 bases: TGTGCCTGGAGTGTCAGGGGGAGTGGAAACACCATATATTTT.

The chain recombines TRBV5-1 with TRBJ2-7; D perhaps matches TRBD1 (6 bases). V was shortened by 1 base and J by 2 bases, with 10 bases between the two germline ends. Germline V gene data show CDR1 as SGHRS and CDR2 as YFSETQ. CDR3 length: 14 residues. This chain's CDR3 is CASSLRGGPYEQYF. In DNA, the CDR3 is TGCGCCAGCAGCTTGAGAGGGGGACCCTACGAGCAGTACTTC.

This chain links TRBV19 with TRBJ1-1; no firm D call. Germline V gene sequence: CDR1 LNHDA, CDR2 SQIVND (reference sequence). Trimming stripped 1 base from V and 0 bases from J, with 6 bases between. The CDR3 has 14 residues. In nucleotides, the CDR3 is TGTGCCAGTAGTATAGGGCACGTGAACACTGAAGCTTTCTTT. It translates to CASSIGHVNTEAFF.

This clone has a handful of counts. The chain uses TRBV5-1 and TRBJ1-1, with 11 nucleotides matching TRBD1. Germline CDR1 reads SGHRS; CDR2 reads YFSETQ. This CDR3 is built from 15 residues. V trimming: 4 bases; J trimming: 5 bases; junction bases outside the gene matches: 7. CDR3 sequence (DNA): TGCGCCAGCAGCCAGCAGGACAGGGGGCTAACTGAAGCTTTCTTT. Its translation: CASSQQDRGLTEAFF. Supplemented by reference TRBV5-1 and TRBJ1-1, the full variable domain reads KAGVTQTPRYLIKTRGQQVTLSCSPISGHRSVSWYQQTPGQGLQFLFEYFSETQRNKGNFPGRFSGRQFSNSRSEMNVSTLELGDSALYLCASSQQDRGLTEAFFGQGTRLTVV.

The chain carries TRBV7-2 and TRBJ1-1, with 7 bases identical to TRBD1. CDR3 length: 15 residues. The V and J ends lost 2 bases and 1 base, in that order; junction bases with no gene match: 4. The V gene's germline CDR1 is SGHTA and CDR2 FQGNSA. CDR3: CASSLTGVKNTEAFF. The CDR3 DNA reads as TGTGCCAGCAGCTTAACAGGGGTTAAGAACACTGAAGCTTTCTTT.

This chain joins TRBV15 and TRBJ1-1; maybe TRBD1 (5 bases). Germline CDR1 and CDR2: LNHNV and YYDKDF (reference sequence). This CDR3 has 11 residues. V lost 3 bases and J 8 bases, leaving 7 bases between the germline ends. The CDR3 region has the DNA TGTGCCACCAGCAGCACAGGAGAAGCTTTCTTT. This sequence encodes CATSSTGEAFF.

In its sample, this clone was seen once. The chain combines TRBV9 with TRBJ1-5; possibly TRBD1 for D (5 bases). This CDR3 contains 15 residues. Germline CDR1 is SGDLS and CDR2 is YYNGEE. V lost 1 base to trimming and J lost 5 bases, with 13 bases between them. CDR3 sequence reads: CASSVQGEEDQPQHF. For the CDR3, the DNA is TGTGCCAGCAGCGTACAAGGGGAAGAGGATCAGCCCCAGCATTTT.

The V call is TRBV6-5, the J call TRBJ1-6; D is undetermined. The CDR3 consists of 14 residues. Germline V gene sequence: CDR1 MNHEY, CDR2 SVGAGI. The V end was cut by 5 bases, the J end by 11 bases, with 16 bases between. For the CDR3, the DNA is TGTGCCAGCAGTCGCGGCCCCGGGGAGGCACCCCTCCACTTT. Amino acids: CASSRGPGEAPLHF.

The chain has TRBV5-1 and TRBJ2-7; D perhaps matches TRBD2 (5 bases). Germline V gives CDR1 SGHRS, CDR2 YFSETQ. CDR3 length equals 13 residues. V gave up 6 bases and J gave up 0 bases, with 10 bases separating them. In DNA form, the CDR3 reads TGCGCCAGCAACGAGGGTAGCTCCTACGAGCAGTACTTC. Protein: CASNEGSSYEQYF.

The genes are TRBV30 and TRBJ1-5, with TRBD1 identical over 8 bases. CDR3 length equals 16 residues. V was clipped by 1 base and J by 4 bases; unmatched bases: 9. Germline lookup yields CDR1 GTSNPN and CDR2 SVGIG (reference sequence). The CDR3 here is CAWSGAGGAGNQPQHF. The CDR3 bases are TGTGCCTGGAGTGGGGCAGGGGGCGCGGGAAATCAGCCCCAGCATTTT.

This chain connects TRBV10-1 to TRBJ2-7; 7 bases agree with TRBD1. V shed 6 bases, J shed 5 bases, and the junction held 4 bases outside the gene matches. Germline V gene sequence: CDR1 WNHNN, CDR2 SYGVQD (reference sequence). The CDR3 loop spans 12 amino acids. CDR3: CASRTGTDEQYF. The CDR3 DNA reads TGCGCCAGCAGGACCGGGACAGACGAGCAGTACTTC.

This clone was recorded only once. This CDR3 is missing its conserved last phenylalanine or tryptophan, likely due to a read error. The chain employs TRBV5-1 and TRBJ2-3, with 9 positions matching TRBD1. Trimming removed 4 bases from V and 4 bases from J; junction bases left unmatched: 10. The CDR3 spans 16 residues. The germline V gene encodes CDR1 SGHRS and CDR2 YFSETQ. The CDR3 protein is CASSGRQGGTSDTQYL. CDR3 bases: TGCGCCAGCAGCGGACGACAGGGGGGAACCTCAGATACGCAGTATCTT.

The chain joins TRBV6-1 to TRBJ2-3; 10 bases line up with TRBD1. Unmatched junction bases numbered 9, after V lost 8 bases and J lost 4 bases. Germline V gene sequence: CDR1 MNHNS, CDR2 SASEGT. The CDR3 runs to 15 residues. Written as DNA, the CDR3 is TGTGCCAGCGGCCAAGACAGGGGGCGACCAGATACGCAGTATTTT. This gives the protein CASGQDRGRPDTQYF.

This chain connects TRBV7-9 to TRBJ1-5; D ambiguous. The ends were cut back, 5 bases at V and 2 bases at J, with 13 bases in the middle. Per germline, CDR1 SEHNR and CDR2 FQNEAQ (reference sequence). CDR3 size: 15 residues. The CDR3 region is CASSSGLAGNQPQHF. CDR3 nucleotide sequence: TGTGCCAGCAGCAGTGGGCTAGCGGGCAATCAGCCCCAGCATTTT. The full variable domain, its missing parts supplied by reference TRBV7-9 and TRBJ1-5, is DTGVSQNPRHKITKRGQNVTFRCDPISEHNRLYWYRQTLGQGPEFLTYFQNEAQLEKSRLLSDRFSAERPKGSFSTLEIQRTEQGDSAMYLCASSSGLAGNQPQHFGDGTRLSIL.